The subject of this entry is one TCR beta chain. Its specificity is not known. Germline V gives CDR1 SGHRS, CDR2 YFSETQ. Trimming took 1 base from V and 0 from J, leaving 14 bases between them. The CDR3 is 17 residues long. This entry is derived from a study of cytomegalovirus exposure and HLA in healthy donors. Notes on the study in general: Evidence from a later analysis indicated that most CMV-associated TCR beta chains looked HLA-restricted. Reportedly, fewer N-insertions than the approximately 680-donor mean appeared in an Asian-associated ancestry cluster in a later analysis.

The PCR ran on 60 Vbeta and 13 Jbeta primers. Here immunoSEQ multiplex PCR was the method, and the copy in TCRdb shows in-frame clones only, minus some. The repertoire shows some 110,000 clones; the top ten hold around 6.5%. The chain joins TRBV5-1 to TRBJ2-4; D uncertain. Sequenced material: PBMCs. The TCR originated in a man aged 35 to 55 in good health and CMV-seropositive. CDR3 region: CASSLTSAMLAKNIQYF. DNA of the CDR3: TGCGCCAGCAGCTTGACGTCCGCTATGCTAGCCAAAAACATTCAGTACTTC. The full variable domain, its missing parts supplied by reference TRBV5-1 and TRBJ2-4, is KAGVTQTPRYLIKTRGQQVTLSCSPISGHRSVSWYQQTPGQGLQFLFEYFSETQRNKGNFPGRFSGRQFSNSRSEMNVSTLELGDSALYLCASSLTSAMLAKNIQYFGAGTRLSVL.